Detailed here is one T cell receptor (beta chain). What it binds is not known. The sample originates from a study of cytomegalovirus exposure and HLA in healthy donors. After removal of 9 bases from V and 8 bases from J, the junction contained 8 bases not matched to a gene. This CDR3 has 15 amino acids. Germline CDR1 ENHRY, CDR2 SYGVKD. The PCR used 60 Vbeta and 13 Jbeta primers. The table came from immunoSEQ multiplex PCR; TCRdb's copy has only in-frame clones and leaves some out. Among 140,000 to 150,000 clones listed, about 75% were seen once. Findings and caveats of the study: A few of the chains that were CMV-associated were confirmed in vitro to be specific for CMV antigens.

V is TRBV10-3 and J is TRBJ2-1, with TRBD2 identical over 15 bases. The TCR comes from a man between 25 and 39 years old in good health and CMV-seronegative. Material for sequencing was PBMCs. Here the CDR3 reads CAIRTSGGALDEQFF. DNA for the CDR3: TGTGCCATTAGGACTAGCGGGGGGGCATTAGATGAGCAGTTCTTC.